The sequence of this TCR beta chain was determined in a study of T cell repertoires in cytomegalovirus infection. Across the whole study: Epitope selection comprised recently identified HLA-C-restricted CMV epitopes and well-studied HLA-B-restricted CMV epitopes. Whole-study findings and limits: Carriers of CMV and the relevant HLA type were discriminated by public TCR beta frequency.

TCRdb re-called the reads with MiXCR, one entry per CDR3 protein. The data contain 90,000 to 120,000 distinct CDR3 sequences, roughly 41% of them singletons. Germline CDR1 and CDR2: SGHVS and FNYEAQ. The V and J ends lost 5 bases and 8 bases respectively, with 18 bases between them. This CDR3 region has 14 residues. For this clonotype: The antigen is undetermined.

The rearrangement links TRBV7-6 to TRBJ1-1; maybe TRBD1 (5 bases). The sequence was collected from a human donor in good health (CMV status not recorded). Some clones in this sample may be carry-over from other donors' samples. Here the sequenced sample was CD8+ T cells from cultured PBMCs, taken from culture after CMV antigen stimulation. CDR3 sequence reads: CASSQLGPTGEAFF. The CDR3 nucleotides read TGTGCCAGCAGCCAGTTGGGACCCACCGGGGAAGCTTTCTTT.